Below are 10 T cell receptor beta chains sequenced from a single sample in a study of blood T cells in healthy people across ages. Sample-barcoded 5' priming and a J-beta primer mix drove a second PCR of about 6 to 12 cycles. TCRdb re-analysed the 5' RACE reads in MiXCR, keeping a single row per CDR3 protein. The table lists 750,000 to 1,000,000 distinct CDR3 sequences, about 28% of them singletons, with more than 8.5% in the top ten. The same sample was also studied in work on T cells of mothers and their children.

Sequences were obtained from blood. The source is a middle-aged woman in good health.

The sample holds a few counts of this clonotype. The V and J genes are TRBV20-1 and TRBJ2-5, with D perhaps matching TRBD1 (6 bases). CDR3 length: 13 residues. V was trimmed by 5 bases and J by 5 bases, leaving 15 bases between them. Germline assignment: CDR1 DFQATT and CDR2 SNEGSKA (reference sequence). The CDR3: CSASLTGMETQYF. DNA for the CDR3: TGCAGTGCTTCCCTTACAGGGATGGAGACCCAGTACTTC.

This clonotype was detected a few times. The V call is TRBV12-3 or TRBV12-4, the J call TRBJ1-6; no clear D gene. Trimming took off 5 bases at V and 0 bases at J, with 5 bases between the two ends. The CDR3 is 14 amino acids. For the CDR3, the DNA is TGTGCCAGCAGTAAAAGCTCCTATAATTCACCCCTCCACTTT. It specifies CASSKSSYNSPLHF.

As concerns this clonotype: This sequence may be a read error, since a much larger clone differs from it by one base. The chain is built from TRBV5-5 and TRBJ2-7; 8 nucleotides align to TRBD1. This CDR3 is built from 19 residues. V was pared by 2 bases and J by 2 bases, with 18 bases of the junction left unmatched. Germline loops: CDR1 SGHKS, CDR2 YYEKEE (reference sequence). This CDR3 is CASSFLKLRAGGNTYEQYF. DNA of the CDR3: TGTGCCAGCAGCTTTTTGAAGTTGAGGGCAGGGGGCAACACCTACGAGCAGTACTTC.

This clonotype was seen a few times. This sequence joins TRBV6-5 and TRBJ2-6, with 8 bases aligning to TRBD1. This CDR3 is 19 amino acids long. Germline CDR1 and CDR2: MNHEY and SVGAGI. The ends lost 2 bases at V and 4 bases at J; junction bases unmatched: 13. This CDR3 is CASSYALGQGVPGANVLTF. The CDR3 DNA is TGTGCCAGCAGTTACGCCCTCGGACAGGGTGTGCCGGGGGCCAACGTCCTGACTTTC.

The chain has TRBV6-4 and TRBJ2-1; D not resolved. Germline values: CDR1 MRHNA, CDR2 SNTAGT. This CDR3 has 15 residues. V gave up 9 bases and J gave up 0 bases, with 15 bases separating them. CDR3 coding DNA: TGTGCCAGTCGTACTTCACCCAGCTCCTACAATGAGCAGTTCTTC. Amino acids: CASRTSPSSYNEQFF.

This clonotype was picked up a small number of times. Its ends do not fully match the called genes, so a read error is possible. This chain joins TRBV10-3 and TRBJ2-5, with 8 positions matching TRBD1. Germline V gene lookup returns CDR1 ENHRY and CDR2 SYGVKD. CDR3 length: 14 residues. The CDR3 coding sequence is TGTGCCATCACCGAAAGACAGGGGCAAGAGGCCCAGTACTTC. Its translation: CAITERQGQEAQYF.

A few counts support this clonotype. J is TRBJ2-7 and V is TRBV7-9; TRBD1 might be the D (6 bases). The CDR3 extends over 15 amino acids. Germline V gene sequence: CDR1 SEHNR, CDR2 FQNEAQ (reference sequence). V was clipped by 5 bases and J by 3 bases, with 17 bases between them. This chain's CDR3 is CASSATGTPIYEQYF. The CDR3 bases are TGTGCCAGCAGCGCCACCGGGACACCCATCTACGAGCAGTACTTC.

Of note for this clonotype: The conserved final phenylalanine or tryptophan is absent from the CDR3, which likely points to a read error. The chain employs TRBV3-1 and TRBJ2-5; D is unresolved. Germline V CDR1 and CDR2: LGHDT, YNNKEL (reference sequence). The CDR3 spans 11 residues. V was trimmed by 1 base and J by 9 bases, leaving 6 bases between them. CDR3 in DNA: TGTGCCAGCAGCCAAGTCCGGGCCCAGTACTGC. Its translation is CASSQVRAQYC.

The V and J genes are TRBV12-3 or TRBV12-4 and TRBJ2-7; D perhaps matches TRBD2 (6 bases). The CDR3 is 15 amino acids. Between the trimmed V and J ends, which lost 2 bases and 7 bases, there was a span of 18 bases. As DNA, the CDR3 is TGTGCCAGCAGTTTAAGGGGCGGGGCCCGGGAGGAGCAGTACTTC. Protein sequence: CASSLRGGAREEQYF.

This clonotype was seen repeatedly, ten times or more. The chain joins TRBV10-3 to TRBJ2-3; D uncertain. The CDR3 sequence is 13 residues long. Trimming cost V 2 bases and J 4 bases, with 7 bases left between them. Germline loops: CDR1 ENHRY, CDR2 SYGVKD. CDR3 region: CAISEPGADTQYF. The CDR3 region has the DNA TGTGCCATCAGTGAGCCCGGCGCAGATACGCAGTATTTT.